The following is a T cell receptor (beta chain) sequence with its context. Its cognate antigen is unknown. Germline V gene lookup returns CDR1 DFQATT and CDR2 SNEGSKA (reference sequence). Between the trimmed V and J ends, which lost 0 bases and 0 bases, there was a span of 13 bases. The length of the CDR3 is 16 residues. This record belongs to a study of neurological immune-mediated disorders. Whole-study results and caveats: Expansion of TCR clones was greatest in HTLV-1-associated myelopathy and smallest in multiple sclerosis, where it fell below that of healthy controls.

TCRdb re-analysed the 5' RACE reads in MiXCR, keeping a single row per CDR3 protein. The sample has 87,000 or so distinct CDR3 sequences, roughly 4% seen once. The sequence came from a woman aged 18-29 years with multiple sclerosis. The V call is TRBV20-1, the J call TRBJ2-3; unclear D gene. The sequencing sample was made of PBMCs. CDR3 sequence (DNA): TGCAGTGCTAGAGATCCCCGGGCGGTTAGCACAGATACGCAGTATTTT. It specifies CSARDPRAVSTDTQYF.